The 22 T cell receptor beta chains in this list originate from one sample, sequenced in a study of shared clonotypes between healthy human individuals. Only in-frame clones appear in the TCRdb table, and some are missing; sequencing was by immunoSEQ multiplex PCR. The sample lists about 1 million clones; roughly 74% were seen once. The sequencing sample was made of memory CD4+ T cells from PBMCs. Described subset: CD45RA-negative fraction. The receptors stem from a young man in good health. Some clones in this sample may be carry-over from other donors' samples.

The chain combines TRBV6-5 with TRBJ2-7; 11 bases line up with TRBD1. Germline CDR1 is MNHEY and CDR2 is SVGAGI. This CDR3 comprises 14 residues. J lost 5 bases, V lost 6 bases, and 6 bases had no gene match. The DNA of the CDR3 is TGTGCCAGCAGGGACAGGGGGCGACTCGACGAGCAGTACTTC. Its translation: CASRDRGRLDEQYF.

The J gene is TRBJ2-3, the V gene TRBV7-2; 9 nucleotides match TRBD2. J gave up 5 bases and V 1 base, and 7 bases lay outside the gene matches. CDR3 length: 16 amino acids. Germline V gives CDR1 SGHTA, CDR2 FQGNSA. CDR3 region: CASSLGLAGPGDTQYF. The CDR3 DNA reads TGTGCCAGCAGCTTAGGGCTAGCGGGACCCGGAGATACGCAGTATTTT.

In nucleotides, the CDR3 is TGTGCCAGCAGCGTAGAAGTGACAAGCTATGGCTACACCTTC. Translated, it gives CASSVEVTSYGYTF. This sequence joins TRBV9 and TRBJ1-2; the D is unclear. The germline gives CDR1 SGDLS, CDR2 YYNGEE. V was cut by 0 bases and J by 4 bases, with 10 bases left in between. The CDR3 consists of 14 residues. Together with reference TRBV9 and TRBJ1-2, the CDR3 gives the full variable domain: DSGVTQTPKHLITATGQRVTLRCSPRSGDLSVYWYQQSLDQGLQFLIQYYNGEERAKGNILERFSAQQFPDLHSELNLSSLELGDSALYFCASSVEVTSYGYTFGSGTRLTVV.

The chain carries TRBV9 and TRBJ2-7, with 11 positions matching TRBD2. Germline lookup yields CDR1 SGDLS and CDR2 YYNGEE. The CDR3 is 16 amino acids. Trimming removed 3 bases from V and 2 bases from J; junction bases left unmatched: 7. CDR3 in DNA: TGTGCCAGCAGCGCGGGGACTAGCGGATCCGCCTACGAGCAGTACTTC. It encodes CASSAGTSGSAYEQYF.

This clone was observed a few times. CDR3 bases: TGTGCCAGCAGCGTAGGCAGGGCCGCTAATGAAAAACTGTTTTTT. This encodes CASSVGRAANEKLFF. The chain employs TRBV9 and TRBJ1-4, with D maybe TRBD1 (5 bases). Germline V gives CDR1 SGDLS, CDR2 YYNGEE. Trimming cost V 0 bases and J 3 bases, with 9 bases left between them. CDR3 size: 15 residues.

The chain carries TRBV5-1 and TRBJ2-5, with D tentatively TRBD1 or TRBD2 (6 bases each). Trimming shortened V by 3 bases and J by 5 bases, and 14 bases separated the two germline ends. The CDR3 loop spans 14 amino acids. Germline loops: CDR1 SGHRS, CDR2 YFSETQ. The CDR3 region has the DNA TGCGCCAGCAGCTGGGGGGCAGTGGGCGAGACCCAGTACTTC. Translating gives CASSWGAVGETQYF.

The genes are TRBV18 and TRBJ2-1; D gene unclear. CDR1 is KGHSH and CDR2 is LQKENI in the germline V gene. This CDR3 has 14 amino acids. The V end was cut by 3 bases, the J end by 0 bases, with 6 bases between. The CDR3 region is CASSPLSSYNEQFF. CDR3 in DNA: TGTGCCAGCTCACCGTTGTCCTCCTACAATGAGCAGTTCTTC.

The chain is built from TRBV6-5 and TRBJ2-4; D not resolved. V was trimmed by 6 bases and J by 0 bases, leaving 9 bases between them. The CDR3 has 14 residues. In germline, CDR1 is MNHEY, CDR2 SVGAGI. The CDR3 DNA reads as TGTGCCAGCAGCGCTCAGCTAGCCAAAAACATTCAGTACTTC. Protein: CASSAQLAKNIQYF.

This clone showed up just once. With a far larger clone one base away, a read error is the likely cause. Additional DNA sequences in this sample encode the identical CDR3. This sequence joins TRBV7-9 and TRBJ1-5; no clear D. Germline V gives CDR1 SEHNR, CDR2 FQNEAQ (reference sequence). This CDR3 has 13 residues. The CDR3 protein is CASSHERNQPQHF. The CDR3 DNA reads as TGTGCCAGCAGCCACGAAAGAAATCAACCCCAGCATTTT.

The chain carries TRBV28 and TRBJ1-3, with TRBD1 as a possible D gene (6 bases). Germline V CDR1 and CDR2: MDHEN, SYDVKM. This CDR3 is built from 15 residues. Trimming left V 2 bases short and J 2 bases short, with 10 bases between. CDR3 loop: CASSLRGAPGNTIYF. Written as DNA, the CDR3 is TGTGCCAGCAGTTTACGGGGGGCACCTGGAAACACCATATATTTT. The full variable domain, in which reference TRBV28 and TRBJ1-3 provide the parts outside the CDR3, is DVKVTQSSRYLVKRTGEKVFLECVQDMDHENMFWYRQDPGLGLRLIYFSYDVKMKEKGDIPEGYSVSREKKERFSLILESASTNQTSMYLCASSLRGAPGNTIYFGEGSWLTVV.

V gene TRBV11-1 combines with J gene TRBJ2-1; no clear D. The V end was cut by 1 base, the J end by 6 bases, with 19 bases between. The CDR3 contains 17 residues. CDR1 and CDR2 (germline): SGHAT, FQDESV (reference sequence). Written as DNA, the CDR3 is TGTGCCAGCAGCTTAGGAGGTCGACCCGGTAGATCCAATGAGCAGTTCTTC. This codes for CASSLGGRPGRSNEQFF.

The CDR3 nucleotides read TGCGCCAGCAGCCAAGGACGCCGGGCGCGGTTTGATCGAGCTTTCTTT. Translated: CASSQGRRARFDRAFF. The J gene is TRBJ1-1, the V gene TRBV4-1; unclear D gene. V lost 1 base and J lost 10, with 22 bases in between. The CDR3 has 16 amino acids. CDR1 and CDR2 from the germline V gene are MGHRA and YSYEKL.

The chain recombines TRBV11-2 with TRBJ2-7, with 7 positions matching TRBD1. J was trimmed by 0 bases and V by 1 base; bases with no gene match: 6. There are 16 residues in the CDR3. Germline CDR1 is SGHAT and CDR2 is FQNNGV. The CDR3 loop is CASSLGGTAFSYEQYF. Written as DNA, the CDR3 is TGTGCCAGCAGCTTAGGAGGGACAGCGTTCTCCTACGAGCAGTACTTC. Full variable domain (missing parts from reference TRBV11-2 and TRBJ2-7): EAGVAQSPRYKIIEKRQSVAFWCNPISGHATLYWYQQILGQGPKLLIQFQNNGVVDDSQLPKDRFSAERLKGVDSTLKIQPAKLEDSAVYLCASSLGGTAFSYEQYFGPGTRLTVT.

This clone was counted many times. The J gene is TRBJ1-1, the V gene TRBV5-1; 9 nucleotides agree with TRBD1. V was clipped by 3 bases and J by 7 bases; unmatched bases: 10. CDR3 length: 15 residues. Germline V gene data show CDR1 as SGHRS and CDR2 as YFSETQ. The CDR3 here is CASSSLQGARNEAFF. CDR3 in DNA: TGCGCCAGCAGCTCCCTACAGGGGGCGCGGAATGAAGCTTTCTTT.

CDR3 loop: CASSPTIITGTDSGNTIYF. The CDR3 coding sequence is TGTGCCAGCTCACCAACAATAATCACCGGGACAGACTCTGGAAACACCATATATTTT. The genes are TRBV18 and TRBJ1-3; the match to TRBD1 covers 7 bases. Trimming cost V 2 bases and J 0 bases; bases outside gene matches: 13. CDR3 length: 19 residues. The germline V gene has CDR1 KGHSH and CDR2 LQKENI.

The count of this clone is one. A much larger clone sits a single nucleotide away, making a read error possible. The rearrangement uses TRBV28 and TRBJ1-2; 7 bases match TRBD1. J lost 7 bases, V lost 0 bases, and 2 bases had no gene match. Germline loops: CDR1 MDHEN, CDR2 SYDVKM. This CDR3 spans 13 amino acids. The CDR3 here is CASSLWNRGGYTF. The CDR3 bases are TGTGCCAGCAGTTTATGGAACAGGGGTGGCTACACCTTC.

This clone was observed a few times. V usage is TRBV5-6 and J usage is TRBJ1-2; 11 positions match TRBD1. Germline CDR1 reads SGHDT; CDR2 reads YYEEEE. The CDR3 sequence is 13 residues long. Trimming took 3 bases from V and 11 from J; bases not matched to a gene: 6. This chain's CDR3 is CASSYQDRGLYTF. The CDR3 DNA follows: TGTGCCAGCAGCTATCAGGACAGGGGGCTGTACACCTTC.

V gene TRBV2 combines with J gene TRBJ1-5, with a tentative D call TRBD1 (5 bases). The CDR3 consists of 15 residues. V lost 4 bases and J lost 3, with 13 bases in between. Germline V gives CDR1 SNHLY, CDR2 FYNNEI. CDR3 nucleotide sequence: TGTGCCAGCAGTGCTTTAGAGGGGCACAATCAGCCCCAGCATTTT. Protein product: CASSALEGHNQPQHF.

The chain has TRBV15 and TRBJ1-4; TRBD1 aligns across 8 bases. The CDR3 has 18 residues. Per the germline V gene, CDR1 is LNHNV and CDR2 is YYDKDF (reference sequence). The V segment lost 0 bases and the J segment 4 bases; nucleotides outside the gene matches: 10. CDR3 residues: CATSRDRTGRWGNEKLFF. The CDR3 DNA sequence: TGTGCCACCAGCAGAGATCGGACAGGGAGATGGGGTAATGAAAAACTGTTTTTT.

The chain carries TRBV4-2 and TRBJ1-1; no firm D call. V gave up 0 bases and J gave up 0 bases, with 8 bases separating them. Germline V CDR1 and CDR2: LGHNA, YNFKEQ. The CDR3 is 15 amino acids. The chain's CDR3 is CASSQDRHMNTEAFF. The CDR3 DNA is TGTGCCAGCAGCCAAGATCGACACATGAACACTGAAGCTTTCTTT.

This chain connects TRBV30 to TRBJ2-5, with unresolved D. CDR1 and CDR2 from the germline V gene are GTSNPN and SVGIG (reference sequence). The CDR3 length is 13 residues. Trimming removed 1 base at V and 4 bases at J, with 10 bases between. The DNA for the CDR3 is TGTGCCTGGAGTGGGGATTCCATAGAGACCCAGTACTTC. It translates to CAWSGDSIETQYF.

This clone appeared a few times. The chain has TRBV7-9 and TRBJ1-2; a weak D match, TRBD1 (5 bases). The CDR3 consists of 13 residues. Trimming removed 5 bases at V and 6 bases at J, with 13 bases between. Germline CDR1 SEHNR, CDR2 FQNEAQ (reference sequence). The CDR3, as DNA: TGTGCCAGCAGCGAGCAGGGCATCGATGGCTACACCTTC. It is translated as CASSEQGIDGYTF.